This section outlines one T cell receptor beta chain sequence together with its context. These data belong to a study of blood T cell repertoires in COVID-19. Study details: Specimens from acute and convalescent COVID-19 originated in the United States, Italy and Spain. In each case, the material was cDNA or gDNA derived from T cells, B-cell-depleted T cells, or PBMCs.

Looked up from germline, CDR1 is MNHNY and CDR2 is SVGAGI (reference sequence). The CDR3 extends over 13 amino acids. V was pared by 6 bases and J by 5 bases, with 13 bases between. Per the authors' pipeline: Amplifying reference gene primers gave estimates of nucleated cell counts. Assay used: immunoSEQ multiplex PCR; TCRdb lists only in-frame clones, some missing. Clone size and V and J calls were adopted from that table, with D and trimming inferred from the DNA. The data show 120,000 to 150,000 clones, about 88% seen once. This chain connects TRBV6-6 to TRBJ2-5, with a weak D call TRBD2 (6 bases). The sequenced sample was peripheral blood. The source of this sequence is a human donor with COVID-19, enrolled during active disease. The donor label of this sample is uncertain. This CDR3 reads CASSSLEGETQYF. For the CDR3, the DNA is TGTGCCAGCAGCTCCTTGGAGGGGGAGACCCAGTACTTC.